Presented here are 27 T cell receptor beta chains from one specimen sequenced in a study of early T cells in non-severe SARS-CoV-2 infection. TCRdb processed the 5' RACE reads anew with MiXCR; each CDR3 protein has one entry. There are around 70,000 distinct CDR3 sequences in the sample; approximately 8.3% occur only once, and 3.2% lies in the top ten. The sample was whole blood. Every receptor here comes from an adult who was a healthcare worker with PCR-confirmed SARS-CoV-2 infection or an uninfected control (not recorded which).

This clonotype was counted a few times. The CDR3 is CASSPRGDYGTEAFF. The CDR3 DNA sequence: TGTGCCAGCTCACCGAGGGGGGATTATGGCACTGAAGCTTTCTTT. This chain joins TRBV18 and TRBJ1-1; a weak D match, TRBD1 (6 bases). Germline V CDR1 and CDR2: KGHSH, LQKENI. V was trimmed by 3 bases and J by 4 bases, leaving 15 bases between them. The CDR3 is made up of 15 amino acids.

This chain links TRBV4-1 with TRBJ2-1; 14 bases map to TRBD2. The V gene's germline CDR1 is MGHRA and CDR2 YSYEKL. The CDR3 is 17 residues long. Trimming took 4 bases from V and 4 from J; bases not matched to a gene: 6. CDR3 coding DNA: TGCGCCAGCAGCCGAGCCGGGACTAGCGGGAGTTACAATGAGCAGTTCTTC. Protein product: CASSRAGTSGSYNEQFF.

This clonotype was found many times. The J gene is TRBJ1-1, the V gene TRBV5-1; possibly TRBD1 for D (5 bases). The germline V gene has CDR1 SGHRS and CDR2 YFSETQ. The CDR3 has 14 amino acids. The V end was cut by 0 bases, the J end by 1 base, with 7 bases between. The CDR3 sequence: CASSLVRANTEAFF. Written as DNA, the CDR3 is TGCGCCAGCAGCTTGGTCAGGGCGAACACTGAAGCTTTCTTT.

The V call is TRBV2, the J call TRBJ2-7; the D gene could be TRBD1 or TRBD2 (5 bases each). This CDR3 has 14 amino acids. Germline V gene lookup returns CDR1 SNHLY and CDR2 FYNNEI. CDR3 sequence: CATSGISGSHEQYF. CDR3 in DNA: TGTGCGACATCAGGGATAAGCGGATCCCACGAGCAGTACTTC.

The chain carries TRBV5-1 and TRBJ2-5, with D hard to call. This CDR3 has 13 amino acids. Germline values: CDR1 SGHRS, CDR2 YFSETQ. Trimming shortened V by 5 bases and J by 0 bases, and 8 bases separated the two germline ends. The CDR3 DNA is TGCGCCAGCAGTGGGATAAACCAAGAGACCCAGTACTTC. This encodes CASSGINQETQYF.

This clonotype has a handful of counts. The chain uses TRBV5-4 and TRBJ2-7, with 8 bases identical to TRBD2. CDR1 SGHNT and CDR2 YYREEE come from the germline V gene (reference sequence). This CDR3 contains 15 residues. After removal of 0 bases from V and 3 bases from J, the junction contained 5 bases not matched to a gene. This CDR3 reads CASSLELAGSYEQYF. As DNA, the CDR3 is TGTGCCAGCAGCTTGGAGCTAGCGGGTAGCTACGAGCAGTACTTC.

There are a few counts of this clonotype. V is TRBV6-1 and J is TRBJ2-1; D is perhaps TRBD2 (6 bases). The CDR3 spans 12 residues. Per germline, CDR1 MNHNS and CDR2 SASEGT. Trimming pared 5 bases from V and 7 bases from J, leaving 9 bases between. CDR3 sequence: CASSPDYNEQFF. In DNA, the CDR3 is TGTGCCAGCAGTCCGGACTATAATGAGCAGTTCTTC.

The table lists this clonotype with a few counts. The gene calls are TRBV7-8 and TRBJ2-3; 10 bases are a match to TRBD2. Germline V gene data show CDR1 as SGHVS and CDR2 as FQNEAQ. The CDR3 sequence is 16 residues long. With 2 bases clipped from V and 3 bases from J, the junction kept 5 bases outside the gene matches. CDR3 coding DNA: TGTGCCAGCAGCTTATTTCTAGCGGGAGTTACAGATACGCAGTATTTT. This gives the protein CASSLFLAGVTDTQYF.

V gene TRBV5-1 combines with J gene TRBJ2-3, with D tentatively TRBD2 (6 bases). The CDR3 has 15 amino acids. From germline, CDR1 is SGHRS and CDR2 YFSETQ. V lost 0 bases to trimming and J lost 0 bases, with 8 bases between them. CDR3 in DNA: TGCGCCAGCAGCTTGGGCGGAGGGAGCACAGATACGCAGTATTTT. Its protein is CASSLGGGSTDTQYF.

This clonotype has just a few counts. V is TRBV7-3 and J is TRBJ2-2; no clear D. Between the trimmed V and J ends, which lost 2 bases and 0 bases, there was a span of 7 bases. The CDR3 is made up of 15 amino acids. CDR1 and CDR2 (germline): SGHTA, FQGTGA. The DNA of the CDR3 is TGTGCCAGCAGCTTAGGACGGACGAACACCGGGGAGCTGTTTTTT. Amino acid sequence: CASSLGRTNTGELFF.

This clonotype was detected ten times or more. CDR3 nucleotides: TGTGCCATCAGTGACCAGGGGGGCGGCTCCTACAATGAGCAGTTCTTC. Residues: CAISDQGGGSYNEQFF. The chain employs TRBV10-3 and TRBJ2-1, with D perhaps matching TRBD1 (7 bases). Trimming took off 3 bases at V and 0 bases at J, with 12 bases between the two ends. Germline V lookup: CDR1 ENHRY, CDR2 SYGVKD. The CDR3 has 16 residues.

The V gene is TRBV27, the J gene TRBJ1-2, with D perhaps TRBD1 (5 bases). V lost 5 bases and J 2 bases, leaving 12 bases between the germline ends. The CDR3 runs 14 residues. Germline loops: CDR1 MNHEY, CDR2 SMNVEV (reference sequence). The CDR3 DNA reads as TGTGCCAGCAGTATTGGGGGTGTGAACTATGGCTACACCTTC. It is translated as CASSIGGVNYGYTF.

Only a few counts were recorded for this clonotype. V gene TRBV9 combines with J gene TRBJ2-4; D gene unclear. CDR1 is SGDLS, CDR2 YYNGEE, per germline. V was clipped by 0 bases and J by 5 bases, with 6 bases between them. CDR3 length: 13 amino acids. CDR3 sequence (DNA): TGTGCCAGCAGCGTAGGGGTCCAAAACATTCAGTACTTC. Translated: CASSVGVQNIQYF. Variable domain in full (rest from reference TRBV9 and TRBJ2-4): DSGVTQTPKHLITATGQRVTLRCSPRSGDLSVYWYQQSLDQGLQFLIQYYNGEERAKGNILERFSAQQFPDLHSELNLSSLELGDSALYFCASSVGVQNIQYFGAGTRLSVL.

This chain uses TRBV5-1 with TRBJ2-1, with 7 positions matching TRBD1. CDR1 is SGHRS, CDR2 YFSETQ, per germline. V lost 4 bases to trimming and J lost 5 bases; unmatched junction nucleotides: 9. The CDR3 runs to 15 residues. Written as DNA, the CDR3 is TGCGCCAGCAGCCTGGACGGACAGGCGAACAATGAGCAGTTCTTC. Encoded protein: CASSLDGQANNEQFF.

This clonotype has only a few counts. V usage is TRBV30 and J usage is TRBJ1-5; no firm D call. Germline CDR1 reads GTSNPN; CDR2 reads SVGIG (reference sequence). The CDR3 runs 16 residues. Trimming took off 3 bases at V and 0 bases at J, with 15 bases between the two ends. The CDR3 DNA reads TGTGCCTGGAGCCTAGGCCGGGGATTTAGCAATCAGCCCCAGCATTTT. Encoded protein: CAWSLGRGFSNQPQHF.

The table lists this clonotype with a few counts. The gene calls are TRBV29-1 and TRBJ2-7; tentatively, D is TRBD1 or TRBD2 (5 bases each). The CDR3 has 11 amino acids. CDR1 is SQVTM and CDR2 is ANQGSEA in the germline V gene. V dropped 6 bases and J dropped 6 bases, with 12 bases sitting between them. This CDR3 reads CSVHRDGEQYF. As DNA, the CDR3 is TGCAGCGTCCACCGGGACGGCGAGCAGTACTTC.

J is TRBJ2-7 and V is TRBV6-2 or TRBV6-3; no definite D call. CDR1 MNHEY and CDR2 SVGEGT come from the germline V gene. The V and J ends lost 3 bases and 2 bases respectively, with 11 bases between them. This CDR3 spans 14 amino acids. CDR3 residues: CASSYGSSPYEQYF. For the CDR3, the DNA is TGTGCCAGCAGTTATGGGTCTTCCCCCTACGAGCAGTACTTC.

In this sample, this clonotype turned up a few times. This sequence joins TRBV7-2 and TRBJ2-7, with 12 bases lining up with TRBD1. J lost 12 bases, V lost 5 bases, and 11 bases had no gene match. The CDR3 sequence is 14 residues long. Germline lookup yields CDR1 SGHTA and CDR2 FQGNSA. As DNA, the CDR3 is TGTGCCAGCAGCACACCGGGACAGGGGGCCCGGCGGTACTTC. Translation gives CASSTPGQGARRYF.

This clonotype was detected many times. The chain's CDR3 is CSARGTGSSYEQYF. The DNA of the CDR3 is TGCAGTGCTAGAGGGACAGGTTCCTCCTACGAGCAGTACTTC. The gene calls are TRBV20-1 and TRBJ2-7; 7 nucleotides match TRBD1. The V gene's germline CDR1 is DFQATT and CDR2 SNEGSKA (reference sequence). The CDR3 runs to 14 residues. V lost 1 base to trimming and J lost 0 bases; unmatched junction nucleotides: 3.

This clonotype came up a few times. Here the CDR3 DNA reads TGTGCCAGCTCACCACCGGGAACTAGAGAAGTGGAGACCCAGTACTTC. Encoded protein: CASSPPGTREVETQYF. V is TRBV18 and J is TRBJ2-5; D may be TRBD2 (5 bases). CDR1 and CDR2 (germline): KGHSH, LQKENI. Trimming stripped 0 bases from V and 5 bases from J, with 16 bases between. The CDR3 loop spans 16 amino acids.

This clonotype has more than one count but fewer than ten. V is TRBV6-2 or TRBV6-3 and J is TRBJ2-3; D perhaps matches TRBD2 (5 bases). Germline V gene lookup returns CDR1 MNHEY and CDR2 SVGEGT. There are 12 residues in the CDR3. V was cut by 7 bases and J by 0 bases, with 5 bases left in between. The CDR3 protein is CASKRSTDTQYF. For the CDR3, the DNA is TGTGCCAGCAAGCGGAGCACAGATACGCAGTATTTT.

The chain links TRBV11-2 to TRBJ2-6; a possible D gene is TRBD1 (6 bases). The germline gives CDR1 SGHAT, CDR2 FQNNGV. V was trimmed by 1 base and J by 0 bases, leaving 16 bases between them. This CDR3 is 19 amino acids long. The CDR3 sequence is CASSLVFQGLSSGANVLTF. The CDR3 DNA sequence: TGTGCCAGCAGCTTAGTGTTTCAGGGGCTCTCCTCTGGGGCCAACGTCCTGACTTTC.

This clonotype was counted between two and nine times. J is TRBJ2-7 and V is TRBV2; 7 bases align to TRBD1. The germline CDR1 and CDR2 sequences are SNHLY and FYNNEI. Unmatched junction bases numbered 12, after V lost 6 bases and J lost 4 bases. The CDR3 runs 15 residues. In nucleotides, the CDR3 is TGTGCCAGCAGATACCGGGACAGCATTCGATACGAGCAGTACTTC. Residues: CASRYRDSIRYEQYF.

V and J are TRBV7-2 and TRBJ2-5; 9 bases are shared with TRBD1. Germline V gene data show CDR1 as SGHTA and CDR2 as FQGNSA. CDR3 length: 14 amino acids. V lost 5 bases to trimming and J lost 4 bases; unmatched junction nucleotides: 5. CDR3 residues: CASSRDRGAETQYF. CDR3 DNA: TGTGCCAGCAGCCGAGACAGGGGGGCAGAGACCCAGTACTTC.

The chain joins TRBV29-1 to TRBJ1-1; D gene uncertain. The CDR3 is 13 residues long. The V end was cut by 5 bases, the J end by 1 base, with 11 bases between. The germline CDR1 and CDR2 sequences are SQVTM and ANQGSEA. CDR3 region: CSVLGWGNTEAFF. The CDR3 region has the DNA TGCAGCGTTCTGGGATGGGGGAACACTGAAGCTTTCTTT.

This clonotype was counted a few times. The chain couples TRBV5-1 to TRBJ2-5; D uncertain. Deletions cut 1 base from V and 2 bases from J, with 6 bases between. CDR3 length: 13 amino acids. From germline, CDR1 is SGHRS and CDR2 YFSETQ. The CDR3 here is CASSLLGQETQYF. The CDR3 DNA is TGCGCCAGCAGCTTGCTGGGGCAAGAGACCCAGTACTTC.

The CDR3 sequence: CASSLTGGQITEAFF. The CDR3 coding sequence is TGCGCCAGCAGCTTGACAGGGGGCCAGATCACTGAAGCTTTCTTT. The chain joins TRBV5-1 to TRBJ1-1; 9 positions match TRBD1. CDR1 is SGHRS and CDR2 is YFSETQ in the germline V gene. Trimming cost V 1 base and J 4 bases; bases outside gene matches: 5. The CDR3 is 15 amino acids.